The rows below give T cell receptor beta chains drawn from one sample of a study of read filtering for tumor transcriptome and immune sequencing. Each CDR3 protein is one row after TCRdb ran MiXCR on the reads. The data hold 37,000 or so distinct CDR3 sequences, with around 15% observed a single time. The material sequenced was a population of CD138-negative cells sorted from bone marrow. These receptors came from a donor at least 40 years old with multiple myeloma. Both conserved end residues are part of each CDR3. The D gene is left open where the match is weak. Some rows have no size entry. The others give once, few or many, or a class for an expanded clone.

NA,once,TRBJ2-3,TRBV2,TGTGCCAGCCTTGGAGATACGCAGTATTTT,CASLGDTQYF
NA,many,TRBJ2-1,TRBV11-3,TGTGCCAGCAGCTCCGGGCCCTACAATGAGCAGTTCTTC,CASSSGPYNEQFF
TRBD1,NA,TRBJ2-7,TRBV10-3,TGTGCCATCAAAAACTCACAGGGGGCGAGTGACGAGCAGTACTTC,CAIKNSQGASDEQYF
TRBD2,NA,TRBJ2-5,TRBV11-1,TGTGCCAGCAGCATCGGACTAGCGGGAGGAGATAAGACCCAGTACTTC,CASSIGLAGGDKTQYF
NA,many,TRBJ2-3,TRBV7-2,TGTGCCAGCAGCGCTAGCACAGATACGCAGTATTTT,CASSASTDTQYF
NA,many,TRBJ2-2,TRBV9,TGTGCCAGCAGCGTAGGGCCCGGGGAGCTGTTTTTT,CASSVGPGELFF
NA,many,TRBJ2-7,TRBV29-1,TGCAGCGCTGCGGGTACCGAGCAGTACTTC,CSAAGTEQYF
TRBD1,many,TRBJ1-4,TRBV7-9,TGTGCCAGCAGCCCACGGGACAGGGACCAAGATGAAAAACTGTTTTTT,CASSPRDRDQDEKLFF
NA,many,TRBJ1-5,TRBV6-1,TGTGCCAGCAGTGAAGTTGGGGGCAATCAGCCCCAGCATTTT,CASSEVGGNQPQHF
TRBD1,many,TRBJ2-5,TRBV5-1,TGCGCCAGCAGCCCTGGACAGGGAGATCCGCAAGAGACCCAGTACTTC,CASSPGQGDPQETQYF
NA,many,TRBJ2-1,TRBV6-2/TRBV6-3,TGTGCCAGCAGTCCCGCAGCGGGACAAGCTTACAATGAGCAGTTCTTC,CASSPAAGQAYNEQFF